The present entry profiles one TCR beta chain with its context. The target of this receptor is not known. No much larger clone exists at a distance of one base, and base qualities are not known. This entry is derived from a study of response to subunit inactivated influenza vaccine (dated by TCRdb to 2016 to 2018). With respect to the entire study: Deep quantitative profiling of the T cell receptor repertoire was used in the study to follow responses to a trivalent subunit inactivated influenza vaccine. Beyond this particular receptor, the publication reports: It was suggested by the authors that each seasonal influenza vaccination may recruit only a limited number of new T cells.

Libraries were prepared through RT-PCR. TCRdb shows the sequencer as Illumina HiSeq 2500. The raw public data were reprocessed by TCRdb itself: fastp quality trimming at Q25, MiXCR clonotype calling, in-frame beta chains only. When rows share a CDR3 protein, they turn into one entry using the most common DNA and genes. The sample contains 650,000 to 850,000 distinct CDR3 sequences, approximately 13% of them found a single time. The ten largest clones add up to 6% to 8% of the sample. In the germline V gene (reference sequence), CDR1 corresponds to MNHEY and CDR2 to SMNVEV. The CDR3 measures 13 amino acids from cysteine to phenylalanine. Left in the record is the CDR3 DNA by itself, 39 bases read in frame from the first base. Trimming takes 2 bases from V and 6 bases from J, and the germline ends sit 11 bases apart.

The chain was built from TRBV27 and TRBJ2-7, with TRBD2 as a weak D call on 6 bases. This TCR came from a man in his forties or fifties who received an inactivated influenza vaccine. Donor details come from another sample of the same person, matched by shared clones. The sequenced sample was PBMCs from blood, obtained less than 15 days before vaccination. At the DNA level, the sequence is TGTGCCAGCAGTTTACGGGAGAGCGGCGAGCAGTACTTC. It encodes CASSLRESGEQYF.